Listed below are T cell receptor beta chains from one sample, sequenced in a study of blood T cells in healthy people across ages. TCRdb analysed the 5' RACE reads with MiXCR anew, one entry per CDR3 protein. The table has hundreds of thousands of distinct CDR3 sequences, about 21% seen once; the top ten hold under 4%. The sample consisted of blood. The receptors stem from a man between 65 and 85 years old in good health. CDR3s leave out the opening cysteine and the closing phenylalanine or tryptophan. A D gene is named only where the DNA matches it firmly. The size of a clone is reported for some rows only, either as once, few or many, or as a class for expanded clones.

v_call	d_call	clone_size	j_call	cdr3_aa
TRBV6-2/TRBV6-3	TRBD2	-	TRBJ2-7	ASSDGTSAVYYEQY
TRBV5-1	TRBD1	few	TRBJ2-1	ASSLGPGTGSSYNEQF
TRBV15	TRBD1	-	TRBJ2-2	ATSRAGTGVSGELF
TRBV6-1	TRBD1	many	TRBJ2-1	ASTDPGTGIRSDEQF
TRBV5-1	-	few	TRBJ2-7	ASSFEGGEQY
TRBV29-1	TRBD1	few	TRBJ2-4	SVSTGGVKNIQY
TRBV27	-	-	TRBJ2-2	AIQQGFFDTGELF
TRBV5-1	-	-	TRBJ1-2	ASSPEGGGSYGYT
TRBV5-1	TRBD1	-	TRBJ2-1	ASSQSDRDNEQF
TRBV7-9	TRBD2	few	TRBJ2-1	ANSQNTAGGKNEQF
TRBV6-2/TRBV6-3	-	few	-	ASSYLHISSYEQY
TRBV28	TRBD1	-	TRBJ1-1	ASSLDRGHRQGAF
TRBV27	-	few	TRBJ2-7	ASSLPGLNYEQY
TRBV9	-	once	TRBJ1-3	ASSVDRGSTIY
TRBV6-1	TRBD2	-	TRBJ2-5	ASSGWTSGGETQY